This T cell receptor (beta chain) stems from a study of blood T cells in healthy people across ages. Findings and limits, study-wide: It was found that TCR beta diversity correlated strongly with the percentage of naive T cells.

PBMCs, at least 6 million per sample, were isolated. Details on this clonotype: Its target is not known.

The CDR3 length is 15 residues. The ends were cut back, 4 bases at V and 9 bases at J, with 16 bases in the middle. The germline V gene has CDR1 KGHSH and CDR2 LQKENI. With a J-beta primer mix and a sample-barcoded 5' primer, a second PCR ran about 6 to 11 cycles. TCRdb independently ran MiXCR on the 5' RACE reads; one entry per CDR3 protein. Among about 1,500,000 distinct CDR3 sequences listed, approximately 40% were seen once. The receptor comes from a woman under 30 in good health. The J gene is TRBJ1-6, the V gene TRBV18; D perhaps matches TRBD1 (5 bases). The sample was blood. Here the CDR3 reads CASSQTELNGSPLHF. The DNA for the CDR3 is TGTGCCAGCTCACAGACAGAGCTCAACGGTTCACCCCTCCACTTT. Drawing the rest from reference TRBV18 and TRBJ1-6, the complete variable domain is NAGVMQNPRHLVRRRGQEARLRCSPMKGHSHVYWYRQLPEEGLKFMVYLQKENIIDESGMPKERFSAEFPKEGPSILRIQQVVRGDSAAYFCASSQTELNGSPLHFGNGTRLTVT.